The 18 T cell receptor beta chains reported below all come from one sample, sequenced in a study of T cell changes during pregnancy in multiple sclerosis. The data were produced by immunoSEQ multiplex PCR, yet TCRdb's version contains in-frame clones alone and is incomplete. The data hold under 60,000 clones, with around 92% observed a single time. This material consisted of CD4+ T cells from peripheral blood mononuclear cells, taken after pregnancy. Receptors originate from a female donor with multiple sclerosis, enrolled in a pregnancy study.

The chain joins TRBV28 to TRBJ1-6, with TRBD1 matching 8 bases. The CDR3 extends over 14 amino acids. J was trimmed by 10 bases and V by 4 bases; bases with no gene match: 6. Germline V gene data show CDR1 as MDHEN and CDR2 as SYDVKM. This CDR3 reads CASSSDDRGSPLHF. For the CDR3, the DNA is TGTGCCAGCAGTTCCGACGACAGGGGCTCACCCCTCCACTTT.

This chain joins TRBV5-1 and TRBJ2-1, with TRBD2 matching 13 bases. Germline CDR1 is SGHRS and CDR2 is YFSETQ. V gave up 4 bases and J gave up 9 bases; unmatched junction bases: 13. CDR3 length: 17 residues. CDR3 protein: CASSLGQGRLAGGEQFF. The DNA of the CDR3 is TGCGCCAGCAGCCTAGGACAGGGGCGACTAGCGGGAGGTGAGCAGTTCTTC.

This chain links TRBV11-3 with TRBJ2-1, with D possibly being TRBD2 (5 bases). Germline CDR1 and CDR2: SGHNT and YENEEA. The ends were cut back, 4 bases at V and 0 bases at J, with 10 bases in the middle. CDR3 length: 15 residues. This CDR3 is CASSSGSSSYNEQFF. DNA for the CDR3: TGTGCCAGCAGCTCTGGGAGTAGCTCCTACAATGAGCAGTTCTTC.

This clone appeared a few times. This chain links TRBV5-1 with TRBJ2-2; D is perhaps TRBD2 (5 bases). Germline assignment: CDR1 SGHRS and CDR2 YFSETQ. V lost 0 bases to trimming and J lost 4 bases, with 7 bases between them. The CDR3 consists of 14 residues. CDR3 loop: CASSLVGSTGELFF. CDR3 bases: TGCGCCAGCAGCTTGGTAGGGAGCACCGGGGAGCTGTTTTTT.

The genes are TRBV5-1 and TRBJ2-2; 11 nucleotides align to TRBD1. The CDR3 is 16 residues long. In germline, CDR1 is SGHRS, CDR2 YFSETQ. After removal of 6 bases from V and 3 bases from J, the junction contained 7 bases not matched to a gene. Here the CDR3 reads CASTGSGQGDTGELFF. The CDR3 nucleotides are TGCGCCAGCACGGGGTCGGGACAGGGGGACACCGGGGAGCTGTTTTTT.

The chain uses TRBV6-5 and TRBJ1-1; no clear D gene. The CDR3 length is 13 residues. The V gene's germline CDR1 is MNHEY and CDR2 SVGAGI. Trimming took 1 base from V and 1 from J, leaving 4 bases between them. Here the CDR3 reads CASSYFGNTEAFF. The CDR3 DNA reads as TGTGCCAGCAGTTACTTCGGGAACACTGAAGCTTTCTTT.

The CDR3 reads CASSGRSSGSDEQFF. DNA for the CDR3: TGTGCCAGCAGCGGGCGGTCTAGCGGGTCGGATGAGCAGTTCTTC. This rearrangement joins TRBV7-2 to TRBJ2-1, with 8 nucleotides matching TRBD2. Trimming cost V 5 bases and J 8 bases; bases outside gene matches: 11. Germline V gene lookup returns CDR1 SGHTA and CDR2 FQGNSA. The CDR3 loop spans 15 amino acids.

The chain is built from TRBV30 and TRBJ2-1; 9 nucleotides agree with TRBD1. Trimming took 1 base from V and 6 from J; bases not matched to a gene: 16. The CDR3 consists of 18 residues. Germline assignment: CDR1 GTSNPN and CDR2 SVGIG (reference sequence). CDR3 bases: TGTGCCTGGAGTGGGTTAGGTCTTCGGGACAGGGTCTTCAATGAGCAGTTCTTC. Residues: CAWSGLGLRDRVFNEQFF.

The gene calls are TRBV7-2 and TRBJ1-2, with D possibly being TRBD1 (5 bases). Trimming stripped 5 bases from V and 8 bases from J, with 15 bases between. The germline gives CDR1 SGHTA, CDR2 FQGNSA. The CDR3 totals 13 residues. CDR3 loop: CASSVSQGGGYTF. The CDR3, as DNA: TGTGCCAGCAGCGTTTCCCAGGGAGGAGGCTACACCTTC.

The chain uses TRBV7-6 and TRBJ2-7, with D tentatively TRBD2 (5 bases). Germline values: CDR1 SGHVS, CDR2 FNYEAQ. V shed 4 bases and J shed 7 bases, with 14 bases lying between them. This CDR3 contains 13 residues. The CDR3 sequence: CASSSPGGMEQYF. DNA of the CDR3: TGTGCCAGCAGCTCCCCCGGAGGAATGGAGCAGTACTTC.

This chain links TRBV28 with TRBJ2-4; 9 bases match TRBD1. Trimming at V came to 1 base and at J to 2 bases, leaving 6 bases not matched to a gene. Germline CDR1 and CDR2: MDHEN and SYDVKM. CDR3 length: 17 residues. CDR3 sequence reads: CASSLFVQGATKNIQYF. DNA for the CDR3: TGTGCCAGCAGTTTATTCGTACAGGGGGCGACCAAAAACATTCAGTACTTC.

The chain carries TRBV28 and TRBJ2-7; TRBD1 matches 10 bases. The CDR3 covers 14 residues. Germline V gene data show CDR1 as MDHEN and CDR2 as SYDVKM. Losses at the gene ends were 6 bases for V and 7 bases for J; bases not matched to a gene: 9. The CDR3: CASRRQGAQGEQYF. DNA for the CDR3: TGTGCCAGCAGGCGACAGGGGGCGCAGGGAGAGCAGTACTTC.

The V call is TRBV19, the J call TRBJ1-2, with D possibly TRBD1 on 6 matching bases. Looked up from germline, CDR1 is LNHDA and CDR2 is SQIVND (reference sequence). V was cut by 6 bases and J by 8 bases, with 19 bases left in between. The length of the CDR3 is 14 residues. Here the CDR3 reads CASSVTGIERGYTF. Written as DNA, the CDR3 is TGTGCCAGTAGCGTGACAGGTATAGAGCGAGGCTACACCTTC.

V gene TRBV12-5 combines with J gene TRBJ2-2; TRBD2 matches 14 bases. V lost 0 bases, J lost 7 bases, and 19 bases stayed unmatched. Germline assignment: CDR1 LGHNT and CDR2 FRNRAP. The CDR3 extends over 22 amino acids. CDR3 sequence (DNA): TGTGCTAGTGGTTTGGTAACGCGACAATTGGGACTAGCGGGAGATAGTGACGGGGAGCTGTTTTTT. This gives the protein CASGLVTRQLGLAGDSDGELFF. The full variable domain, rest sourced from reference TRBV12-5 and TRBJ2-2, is DARVTQTPRHKVTEMGQEVTMRCQPILGHNTVFWYRQTMMQGLELLAYFRNRAPLDDSGMPKDRFSAEMPDATLATLKIQPSEPRDSAVYFCASGLVTRQLGLAGDSDGELFFGEGSRLTVL.

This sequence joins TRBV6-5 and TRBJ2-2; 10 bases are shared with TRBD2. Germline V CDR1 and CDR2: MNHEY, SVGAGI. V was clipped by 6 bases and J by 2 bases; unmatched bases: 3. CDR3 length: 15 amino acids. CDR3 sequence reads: CASRRTSGNTGELFF. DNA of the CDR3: TGTGCCAGCAGAAGGACTAGCGGTAACACCGGGGAGCTGTTTTTT.

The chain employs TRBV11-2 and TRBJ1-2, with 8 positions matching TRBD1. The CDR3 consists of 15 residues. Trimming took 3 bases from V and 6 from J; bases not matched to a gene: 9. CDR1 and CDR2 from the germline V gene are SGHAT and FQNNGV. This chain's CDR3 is CASSLSKGQGHGYTF. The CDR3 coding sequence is TGTGCCAGCAGCTTGAGTAAAGGACAGGGCCATGGCTACACCTTC.

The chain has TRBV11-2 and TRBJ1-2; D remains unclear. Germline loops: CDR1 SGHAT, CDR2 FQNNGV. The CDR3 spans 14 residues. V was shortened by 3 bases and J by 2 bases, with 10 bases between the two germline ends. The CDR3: CASSFSSLNYGYTF. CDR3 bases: TGTGCCAGCAGCTTTTCCAGTCTGAACTATGGCTACACCTTC.

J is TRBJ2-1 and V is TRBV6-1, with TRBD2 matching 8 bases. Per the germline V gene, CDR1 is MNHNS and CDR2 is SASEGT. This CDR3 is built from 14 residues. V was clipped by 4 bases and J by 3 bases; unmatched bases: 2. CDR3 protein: CASSASGSYNEQFF. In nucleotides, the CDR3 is TGTGCCAGCAGTGCCAGCGGGAGCTACAATGAGCAGTTCTTC.